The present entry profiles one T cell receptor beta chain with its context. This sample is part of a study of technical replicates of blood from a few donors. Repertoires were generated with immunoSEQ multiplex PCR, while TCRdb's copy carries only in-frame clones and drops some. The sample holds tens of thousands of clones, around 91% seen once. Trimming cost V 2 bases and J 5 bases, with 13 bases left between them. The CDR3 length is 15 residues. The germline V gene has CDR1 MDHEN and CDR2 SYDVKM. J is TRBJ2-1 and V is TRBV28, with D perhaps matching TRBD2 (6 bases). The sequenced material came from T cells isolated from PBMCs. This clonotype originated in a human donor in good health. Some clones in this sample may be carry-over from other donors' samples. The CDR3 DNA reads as TGTGCCAGCAGTTTACGTGGGGCGGGGAACAATGAGCAGTTCTTC. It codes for CASSLRGAGNNEQFF.